The present entry profiles one T cell receptor beta chain with its context. Antigen specificity is unknown. In germline, CDR1 is SEHNR, CDR2 FQNEAQ (reference sequence). The CDR3 spans 16 residues. Trimming at V came to 5 bases and at J to 4 bases, leaving 6 bases not matched to a gene. Each individual donor underwent a draw of about 9.1 milliliters of peripheral blood. Together with a sample-barcoded 5' primer, a J-beta primer mix was included in a second PCR lasting roughly 6 to 12 cycles. TCRdb analysed the 5' RACE reads with MiXCR anew, one entry per CDR3 protein. The table includes around 1.5 million distinct CDR3 sequences, around 42% detected once. The data were obtained in a study of blood T cells in healthy people across ages. Study-wide points: Compared with aged donors, long-lived donors showed fewer expanded clones, suggesting selection. PBMCs that were unsorted prevented a conclusive naive versus antigen-experienced comparison. For the donors, CMV status was unknown and possibly confounded expanded clonotype changes.

The V call is TRBV7-9, the J call TRBJ2-3, with TRBD2 matching 13 bases. Sequencing used blood. This TCR was recovered from a woman aged 18-30 years in good health. CDR3 sequence reads: CASSTRTSGGSDTQYF. CDR3 sequence (DNA): TGTGCCAGCAGCACTCGGACTAGCGGGGGATCAGATACGCAGTATTTT.